The rows below give T cell receptor beta chains drawn from one sample of a study of post-analysis software for immune sequencing data. TCRdb fed the PCR reads into MiXCR, producing one record per CDR3 protein. Of under 650,000 distinct CDR3 sequences listed, around 44% are singletons. Sequencing was done on a sample of blood. The receptor set was obtained from a girl aged 5-17 years with multiple sclerosis. CDR3s include the opening cysteine and the closing phenylalanine or tryptophan. A D gene is named only where the DNA matches it firmly.

J: TRBJ2-5; D: TRBD2; V: TRBV7-2; CDR3: CASSLARIGTSAQKYF
J: TRBJ2-1; D: .; V: TRBV6-5; CDR3: CASSTGFYNEQFF
J: .; D: .; V: TRBV7-2; CDR3: CASSLGRRLGIQYF
J: TRBJ1-2; D: .; V: TRBV4-1; CDR3: CASRSRASTGNYGYTF
J: TRBJ2-7; D: .; V: TRBV12-3/TRBV12-4; CDR3: CAGSPGDGVGSYEQYF
J: TRBJ2-3; D: .; V: TRBV12-3/TRBV12-4; CDR3: CASRAAAGTDTQYF
J: TRBJ1-6; D: .; V: TRBV4-1; CDR3: CASSQDTAARDNSPLHF
J: TRBJ1-1; D: .; V: TRBV6-5; CDR3: CASSWRINTEAFF
J: TRBJ2-5; D: TRBD2; V: TRBV4-1; CDR3: CASSQAEAGGPQTQYF
J: TRBJ2-1; D: .; V: TRBV7-9; CDR3: CASSSARISEQFF
J: TRBJ2-3; D: .; V: TRBV6-4; CDR3: CASSDSREPDTQYF
J: TRBJ2-3; D: TRBD1; V: TRBV20-1; CDR3: CSVADRGNGDTQYF
J: TRBJ1-2; D: .; V: TRBV2; CDR3: CASSEPGYDYTF
J: TRBJ1-1; D: .; V: TRBV6-5; CDR3: CASSARGGLEAFF
J: TRBJ2-3; D: .; V: TRBV6-1; CDR3: CASRGLTGNTDTQYF
J: TRBJ2-7; D: .; V: TRBV5-1; CDR3: CASSLDPTGSYEQYF
J: TRBJ1-1; D: .; V: TRBV29-1; CDR3: CSVEDRGHANTEAFF
J: TRBJ2-1; D: .; V: TRBV12-3/TRBV12-4; CDR3: CASSSRGAENEQFF
J: TRBJ2-1; D: .; V: TRBV25-1; CDR3: CASSYRASYNEQFF
J: TRBJ1-5; D: .; V: TRBV5-5; CDR3: CASSLSSQANQPQHF
J: TRBJ2-5; D: .; V: TRBV15; CDR3: CATSREKRETQYF
J: TRBJ2-1; D: .; V: TRBV7-9; CDR3: CASSSGREINEQFF
J: TRBJ1-1; D: .; V: TRBV12-3/TRBV12-4; CDR3: CASSLAGAGGTEAFF
J: TRBJ2-1; D: .; V: TRBV15; CDR3: CATSSLQGSYNEQFF
J: TRBJ1-2; D: TRBD1; V: TRBV12-3/TRBV12-4; CDR3: CASSPGTDGYTF
J: TRBJ2-1; D: TRBD2; V: TRBV6-5; CDR3: CAAGLSGGVGEQFF
J: TRBJ1-2; D: .; V: TRBV4-1; CDR3: CASSQEAGGYGYTF
J: TRBJ2-5; D: .; V: TRBV18; CDR3: CASSPPVGKETQYF
J: TRBJ2-6; D: .; V: TRBV5-5; CDR3: CASSPQEPGSGANVLTF
J: TRBJ1-2; D: .; V: TRBV20-1; CDR3: CSARVGAYGYTF
J: TRBJ2-5; D: .; V: TRBV2; CDR3: CASSFGTGETQYF
J: TRBJ2-7; D: .; V: TRBV12-3/TRBV12-4; CDR3: CASSRRTPGRNEQYF
J: TRBJ2-1; D: TRBD2; V: TRBV10-1; CDR3: CASSEVRASGRKSEQFF
J: TRBJ2-1; D: TRBD2; V: TRBV12-3/TRBV12-4; CDR3: CASNFEVSRTSNQFF
J: TRBJ2-1; D: TRBD2; V: TRBV7-3; CDR3: CASSLTLAGVNNEQFF
J: TRBJ2-1; D: .; V: TRBV20-1; CDR3: CSARRGTAGDEQFF
J: TRBJ2-1; D: TRBD1; V: TRBV12-3/TRBV12-4; CDR3: CASSLSGQLANEQFF
J: TRBJ2-2; D: .; V: TRBV9; CDR3: CASSVGGSNTGELFF
J: TRBJ2-1; D: TRBD2; V: TRBV9; CDR3: CASSPLRGAGGPIEQCF
J: TRBJ2-1; D: .; V: TRBV7-9; CDR3: CASSVDSNEQFF
J: TRBJ1-2; D: TRBD1; V: TRBV7-2; CDR3: CASSLGGTGSGYTF
J: TRBJ2-1; D: .; V: TRBV20-1; CDR3: CSARPQRGSSYNEQFF
J: TRBJ2-7; D: TRBD1; V: TRBV15; CDR3: CATSRARDRVYEQYF
J: TRBJ1-2; D: TRBD1; V: TRBV7-2; CDR3: CASSLAPGQGDGYTF
J: TRBJ1-6; D: .; V: TRBV12-3/TRBV12-4; CDR3: CASLGGPGSPLHF
J: TRBJ2-3; D: .; V: TRBV12-3/TRBV12-4; CDR3: CASTSWGQDTDTQYF
J: TRBJ1-6; D: TRBD1; V: TRBV4-2; CDR3: CASSQPWGQGGESPLHF
J: TRBJ1-2; D: TRBD1; V: TRBV6-5; CDR3: CASSPGQGVLRNGYTF
J: TRBJ2-1; D: .; V: TRBV20-1; CDR3: CSARDPGNSYNEQFF
J: TRBJ1-4; D: .; V: TRBV9; CDR3: CASSGGTRSEKLFF
J: TRBJ2-3; D: .; V: TRBV29-1; CDR3: CSVEVLDTQYF
J: TRBJ2-3; D: TRBD2; V: TRBV3-1; CDR3: CASSRIAGGADTQYF